This entry describes one T cell receptor beta chain. This sample was included in a study of T cell responses to AZD1222 COVID-19 vaccine. With 3 bases removed from V and 4 bases from J, the gap between germline ends came to 6 bases. This CDR3 has 12 amino acids. Germline CDR1 and CDR2: MDHEN and SYDVKM. Produced via immunoSEQ multiplex PCR; TCRdb's table is partial and in-frame only. Among around 110,000 clones listed, more than 65% were seen once. This sequence joins TRBV28 and TRBJ2-5; tentatively, D is TRBD2 (5 bases). The TCR sequence derives from an adult in good health. Sequenced material: peripheral blood, taken on day 0 of AZD1222 vaccination. CDR3 residues: CASSFRGETQYF. Here the CDR3 DNA reads TGTGCCAGCAGTTTCCGGGGAGAGACCCAGTACTTC. The variable domain in full, completed from reference TRBV28 and TRBJ2-5, reads DVKVTQSSRYLVKRTGEKVFLECVQDMDHENMFWYRQDPGLGLRLIYFSYDVKMKEKGDIPEGYSVSREKKERFSLILESASTNQTSMYLCASSFRGETQYFGPGTRLLVL.